This TCR beta chain was found in a study of regulatory T cells in long-lasting Graves disease. The sample's time point: newly diagnosed GD, antithyroid drugs for less than 3 months. Construction of the TCR library relied on RNA isolated from PBMCs. An endocrinology unit in Xi'an, China, supplied the patients. Building of the TCR beta libraries involved iRepertoire HTBI primers and Arm-PCR of CDR3 regions. TCRdb called the multiplex PCR reads again in MiXCR, with one record for every CDR3 protein. The table records a few hundred thousand distinct CDR3 sequences, roughly a fifth of them present only once. Regarding the study as a whole: Persistent patients shared 2,741 public clonotypes among themselves. Newly diagnosed patients shared fewer, at about a thousand. Patients with persistent Graves' had lower TCR diversity than newly diagnosed patients.

A remark on this clonotype: What it binds is unknown.

These same records also appear under a second study, on T cells in Graves' hyperthyroidism and ophthalmopathy. According to that study: Diagnostic assessment was based on clinical symptoms, serum thyroxine and TRAb, thyroid ultrasound and orbital computed tomography.

The source material was peripheral blood mononuclear cells (PBMCs), sampled at new diagnosis, from a patient treated with antithyroid drugs. The clonotype was recovered from a woman aged 30 to 39 with Graves disease.

CDR3 residues: CASSFQSGTLNEKLFF. The DNA of the CDR3 is TGTGCCAGCAGCTTCCAATCCGGGACTCTAAATGAAAAACTGTTTTTT. This chain uses TRBV7-6 with TRBJ1-4; TRBD1 might be the D (5 bases). Germline-derived CDR1 and CDR2 are SGHVS and FNYEAQ. V was pared by 3 bases and J by 5 bases, with 16 bases between. This CDR3 spans 16 amino acids.